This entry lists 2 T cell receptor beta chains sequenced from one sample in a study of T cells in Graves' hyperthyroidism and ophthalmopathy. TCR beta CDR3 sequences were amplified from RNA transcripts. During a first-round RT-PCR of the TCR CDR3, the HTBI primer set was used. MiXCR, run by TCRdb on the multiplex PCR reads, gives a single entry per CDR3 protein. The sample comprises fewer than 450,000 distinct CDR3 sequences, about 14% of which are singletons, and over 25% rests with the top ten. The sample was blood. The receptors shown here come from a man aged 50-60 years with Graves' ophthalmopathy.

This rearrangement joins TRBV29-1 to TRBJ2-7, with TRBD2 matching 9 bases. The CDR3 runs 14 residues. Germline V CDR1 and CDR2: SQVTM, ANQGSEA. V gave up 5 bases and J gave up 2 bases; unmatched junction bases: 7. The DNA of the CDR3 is TGCAGCGTTCTAGCGGGGTCCCCCACCTACGAGCAGTACTTC. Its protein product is CSVLAGSPTYEQYF.

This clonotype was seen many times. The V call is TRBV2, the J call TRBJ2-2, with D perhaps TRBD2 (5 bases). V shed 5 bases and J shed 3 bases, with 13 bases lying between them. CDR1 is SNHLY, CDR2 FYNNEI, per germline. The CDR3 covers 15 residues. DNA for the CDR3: TGTGCCAGCAGTCGGACGGGAAGTTACACCGGGGAGCTGTTTTTT. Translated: CASSRTGSYTGELFF.